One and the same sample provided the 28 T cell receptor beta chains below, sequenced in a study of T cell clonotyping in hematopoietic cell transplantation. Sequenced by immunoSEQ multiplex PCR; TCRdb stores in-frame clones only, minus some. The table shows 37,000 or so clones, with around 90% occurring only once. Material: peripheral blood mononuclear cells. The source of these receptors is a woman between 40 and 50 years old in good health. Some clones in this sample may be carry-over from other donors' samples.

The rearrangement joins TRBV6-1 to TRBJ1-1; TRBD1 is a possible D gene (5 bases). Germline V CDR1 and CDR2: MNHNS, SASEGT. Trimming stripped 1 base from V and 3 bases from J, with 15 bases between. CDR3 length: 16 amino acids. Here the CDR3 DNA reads TGTGCCAGCAGTGAAGTCGGAAGGGTGGGGGACACTGAAGCTTTCTTT. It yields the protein CASSEVGRVGDTEAFF.

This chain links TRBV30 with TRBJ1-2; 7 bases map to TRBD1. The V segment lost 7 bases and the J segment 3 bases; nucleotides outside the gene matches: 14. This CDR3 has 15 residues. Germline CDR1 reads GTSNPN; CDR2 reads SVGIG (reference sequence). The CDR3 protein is CASPRPGGADYGYTF. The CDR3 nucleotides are TGTGCCTCCCCCCGGCCAGGGGGGGCGGACTATGGCTACACCTTC.

CDR3 coding DNA: TGTGCCTGGAGTGTACGGGTAGAACGCACTGAAGCTTTCTTT. Its protein is CAWSVRVERTEAFF. The rearrangement links TRBV30 to TRBJ1-1; D is undetermined. V lost 0 bases and J lost 4, with 12 bases in between. This CDR3 has 14 residues. Per germline, CDR1 GTSNPN and CDR2 SVGIG (reference sequence).

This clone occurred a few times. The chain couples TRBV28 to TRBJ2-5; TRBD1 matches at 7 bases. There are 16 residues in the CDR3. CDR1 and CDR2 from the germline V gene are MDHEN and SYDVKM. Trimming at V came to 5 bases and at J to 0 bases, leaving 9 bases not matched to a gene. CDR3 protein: CASSLGTAVYQETQYF. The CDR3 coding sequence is TGTGCCAGCAGTCTCGGGACAGCGGTGTACCAAGAGACCCAGTACTTC.

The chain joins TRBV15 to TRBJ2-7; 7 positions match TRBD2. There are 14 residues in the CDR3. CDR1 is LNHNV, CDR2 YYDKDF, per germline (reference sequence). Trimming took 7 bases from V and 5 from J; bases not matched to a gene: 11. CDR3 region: CATKRREKQNEQYF. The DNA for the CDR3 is TGTGCCACCAAAAGGCGGGAGAAGCAAAACGAGCAGTACTTC.

The CDR3 DNA is TGCAGCGTGGCTGTTGTTGATACGCAGTATTTT. Its protein product is CSVAVVDTQYF. The chain employs TRBV29-1 and TRBJ2-3; D uncertain. CDR3 length: 11 amino acids. Germline lookup yields CDR1 SQVTM and CDR2 ANQGSEA. The V end lost 6 bases, the J end lost 6 bases, and 10 bases lay between the germline ends.

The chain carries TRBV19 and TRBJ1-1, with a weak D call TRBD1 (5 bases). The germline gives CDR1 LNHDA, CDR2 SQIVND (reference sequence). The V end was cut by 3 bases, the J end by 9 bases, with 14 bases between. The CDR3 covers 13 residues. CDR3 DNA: TGTGCCAGTAGTATGTATGGTGACAGAAAAGCTTTCTTT. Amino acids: CASSMYGDRKAFF. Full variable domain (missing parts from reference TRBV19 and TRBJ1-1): DGGITQSPKYLFRKEGQNVTLSCEQNLNHDAMYWYRQDPGQGLRLIYYSQIVNDFQKGDIAEGYSVSREKKESFPLTVTSAQKNPTAFYLCASSMYGDRKAFFGQGTRLTVV.

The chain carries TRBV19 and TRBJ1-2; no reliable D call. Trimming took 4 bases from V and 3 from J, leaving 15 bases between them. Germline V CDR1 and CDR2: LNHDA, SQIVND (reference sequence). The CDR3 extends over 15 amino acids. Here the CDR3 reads CASSTRIGVDYGYTF. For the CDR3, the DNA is TGTGCCAGTAGTACCCGCATCGGGGTTGACTATGGCTACACCTTC.

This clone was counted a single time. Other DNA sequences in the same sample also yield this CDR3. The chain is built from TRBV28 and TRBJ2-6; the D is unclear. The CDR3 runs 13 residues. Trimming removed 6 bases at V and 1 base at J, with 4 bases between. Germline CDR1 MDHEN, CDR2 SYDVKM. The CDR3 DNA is TGTGCCAGCAGGTCATCTGGGGCCAACGTCCTGACTTTC. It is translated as CASRSSGANVLTF.

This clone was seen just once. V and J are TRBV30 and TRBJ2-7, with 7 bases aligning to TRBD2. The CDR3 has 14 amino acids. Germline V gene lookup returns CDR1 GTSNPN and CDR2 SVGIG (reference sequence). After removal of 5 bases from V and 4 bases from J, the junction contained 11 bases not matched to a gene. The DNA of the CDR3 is TGTGCCTGGGGGGCTGGCGGGAGTCGTTACGAGCAGTACTTC. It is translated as CAWGAGGSRYEQYF.

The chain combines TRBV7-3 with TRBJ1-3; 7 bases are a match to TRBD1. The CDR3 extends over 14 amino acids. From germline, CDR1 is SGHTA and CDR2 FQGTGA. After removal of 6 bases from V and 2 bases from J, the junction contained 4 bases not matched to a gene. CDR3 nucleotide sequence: TGTGCCAGCAGTCCAGGGGGACCTGGAAACACCATATATTTT. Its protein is CASSPGGPGNTIYF. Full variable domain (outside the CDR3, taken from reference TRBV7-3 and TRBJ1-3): GAGVSQTPSNKVTEKGKYVELRCDPISGHTALYWYRQSLGQGPEFLIYFQGTGAADDSGLPNDRFFAVRPEGSVSTLKIQRTERGDSAVYLCASSPGGPGNTIYFGEGSWLTVV.

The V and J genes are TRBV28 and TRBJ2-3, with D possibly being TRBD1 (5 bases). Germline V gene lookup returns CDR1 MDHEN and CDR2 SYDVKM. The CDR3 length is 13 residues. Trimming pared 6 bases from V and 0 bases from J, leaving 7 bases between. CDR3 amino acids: CASSPGSTDTQYF. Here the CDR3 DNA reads TGTGCCAGCAGCCCAGGGAGCACAGATACGCAGTATTTT.

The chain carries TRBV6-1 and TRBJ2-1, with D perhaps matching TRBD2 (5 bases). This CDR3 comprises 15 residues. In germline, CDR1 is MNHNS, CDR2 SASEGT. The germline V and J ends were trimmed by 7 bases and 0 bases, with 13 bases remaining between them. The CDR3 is CASTSKTNSYNEQFF. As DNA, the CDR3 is TGTGCCAGCACAAGCAAGACTAACTCCTACAATGAGCAGTTCTTC.

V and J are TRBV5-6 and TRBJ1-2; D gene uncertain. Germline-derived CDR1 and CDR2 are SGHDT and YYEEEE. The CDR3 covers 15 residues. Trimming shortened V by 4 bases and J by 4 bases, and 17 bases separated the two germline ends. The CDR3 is CASSPTWAGLYGYTF. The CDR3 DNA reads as TGTGCCAGCAGCCCCACGTGGGCAGGCCTCTATGGCTACACCTTC.

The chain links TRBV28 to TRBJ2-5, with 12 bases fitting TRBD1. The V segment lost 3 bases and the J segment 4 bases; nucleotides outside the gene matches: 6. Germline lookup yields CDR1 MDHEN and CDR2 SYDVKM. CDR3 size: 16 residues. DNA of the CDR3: TGTGCCAGCAGTTTGGGACAGGGGGCGCTAGGAGAGACCCAGTACTTC. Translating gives CASSLGQGALGETQYF.

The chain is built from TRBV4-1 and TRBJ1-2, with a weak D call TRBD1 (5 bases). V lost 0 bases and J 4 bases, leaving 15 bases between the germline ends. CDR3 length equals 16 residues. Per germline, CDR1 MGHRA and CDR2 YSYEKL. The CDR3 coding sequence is TGCGCCAGCAGCCAAGAGAGGCGGGGGGAGGGCTATGGCTACACCTTC. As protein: CASSQERRGEGYGYTF.

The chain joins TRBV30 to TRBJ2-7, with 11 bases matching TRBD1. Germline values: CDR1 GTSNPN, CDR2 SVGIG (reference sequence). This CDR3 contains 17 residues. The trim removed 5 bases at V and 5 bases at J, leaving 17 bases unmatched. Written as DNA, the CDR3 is TGTGCCTGGGGACTCCGAATGGGGACAGGGGGGATAAACGAGCAGTACTTC. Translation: CAWGLRMGTGGINEQYF.

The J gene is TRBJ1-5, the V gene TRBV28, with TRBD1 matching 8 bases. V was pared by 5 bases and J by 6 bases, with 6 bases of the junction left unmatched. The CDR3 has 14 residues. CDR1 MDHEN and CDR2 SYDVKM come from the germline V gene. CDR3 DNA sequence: TGTGCCAGCAGTAACCAGGGGGCAGGTCAGCCCCAGCATTTT. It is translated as CASSNQGAGQPQHF.

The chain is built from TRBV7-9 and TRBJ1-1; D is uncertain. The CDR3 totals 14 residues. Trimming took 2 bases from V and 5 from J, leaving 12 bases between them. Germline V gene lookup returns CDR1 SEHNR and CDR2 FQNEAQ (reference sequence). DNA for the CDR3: TGTGCCAGCAGCTTACCCCAGGCCAGGACTGAAGCTTTCTTT. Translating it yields CASSLPQARTEAFF.

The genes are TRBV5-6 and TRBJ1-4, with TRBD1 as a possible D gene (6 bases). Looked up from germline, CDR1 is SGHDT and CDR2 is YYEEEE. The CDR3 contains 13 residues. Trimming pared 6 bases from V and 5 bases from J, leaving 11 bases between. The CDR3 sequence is CASKRTDNEKLFF. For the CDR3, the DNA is TGTGCCAGCAAGAGGACAGACAATGAAAAACTGTTTTTT.

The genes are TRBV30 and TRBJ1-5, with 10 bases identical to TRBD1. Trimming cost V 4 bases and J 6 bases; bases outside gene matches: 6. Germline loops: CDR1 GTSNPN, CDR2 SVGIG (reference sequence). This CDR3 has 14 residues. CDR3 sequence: CAWTPGQGIQPQHF. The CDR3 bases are TGTGCCTGGACTCCGGGACAGGGGATTCAGCCCCAGCATTTT. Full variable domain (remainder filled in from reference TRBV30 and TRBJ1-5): SQTIHQWPATLVQPVGSPLSLECTVEGTSNPNLYWYRQAAGRGLQLLFYSVGIGQISSEVPQNLSASRPQDRQFILSSKKLLLSDSGFYLCAWTPGQGIQPQHFGDGTRLSIL.

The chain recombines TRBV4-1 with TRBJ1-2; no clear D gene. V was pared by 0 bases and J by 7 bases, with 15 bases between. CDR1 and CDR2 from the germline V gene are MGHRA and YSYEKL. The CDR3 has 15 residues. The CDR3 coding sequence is TGCGCCAGCAGCCAAGATTGGCGGGTTGATTCTGGCTACACCTTC. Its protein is CASSQDWRVDSGYTF.

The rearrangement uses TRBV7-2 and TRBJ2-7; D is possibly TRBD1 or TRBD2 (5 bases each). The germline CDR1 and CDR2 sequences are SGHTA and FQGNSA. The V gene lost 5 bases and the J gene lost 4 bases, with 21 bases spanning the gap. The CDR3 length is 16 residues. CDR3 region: CASSPNLAGSGYEQYF. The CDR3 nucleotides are TGTGCCAGCAGCCCGAATCTAGCTGGGTCAGGGTACGAGCAGTACTTC.

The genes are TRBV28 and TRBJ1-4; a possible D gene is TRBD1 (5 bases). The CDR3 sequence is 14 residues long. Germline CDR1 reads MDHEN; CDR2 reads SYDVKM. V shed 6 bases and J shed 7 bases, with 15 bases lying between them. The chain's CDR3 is CASSPGGRSEKLFF. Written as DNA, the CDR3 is TGTGCCAGCAGCCCGGGGGGGAGGAGTGAAAAACTGTTTTTT.

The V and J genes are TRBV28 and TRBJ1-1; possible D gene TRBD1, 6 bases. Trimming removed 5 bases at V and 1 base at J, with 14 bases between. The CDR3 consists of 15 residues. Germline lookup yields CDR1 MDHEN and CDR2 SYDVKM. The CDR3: CASSTMTGPNTEAFF. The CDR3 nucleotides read TGTGCCAGCAGTACCATGACAGGACCGAACACTGAAGCTTTCTTT.

CDR3 protein: CASSLLDEKLFF. CDR3 DNA: TGTGCCAGCAGCTTGCTAGACGAAAAACTGTTTTTT. The V call is TRBV5-6, the J call TRBJ1-4; D gene ambiguous. Trimming removed 1 base from V and 8 bases from J, with 6 bases in between. The CDR3 loop spans 12 amino acids. From germline, CDR1 is SGHDT and CDR2 YYEEEE.

The CDR3 is CASRVTGTRKPYEQYF. The CDR3 coding sequence is TGTGCAAGTCGAGTAACCGGGACTAGGAAACCCTACGAGCAGTACTTC. The chain joins TRBV12-2 to TRBJ2-7; TRBD2 is the table's D call, not checked against the DNA. TRBV12-2 is designated a pseudogene. The CDR3 has 16 residues.

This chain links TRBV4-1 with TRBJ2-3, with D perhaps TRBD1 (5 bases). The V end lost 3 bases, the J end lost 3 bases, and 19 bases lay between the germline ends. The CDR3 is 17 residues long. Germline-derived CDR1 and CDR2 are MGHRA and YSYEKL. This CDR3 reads CASSQEQGLGITDTQYF. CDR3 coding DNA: TGCGCCAGCAGCCAGGAGCAGGGCCTAGGAATAACAGATACGCAGTATTTT.